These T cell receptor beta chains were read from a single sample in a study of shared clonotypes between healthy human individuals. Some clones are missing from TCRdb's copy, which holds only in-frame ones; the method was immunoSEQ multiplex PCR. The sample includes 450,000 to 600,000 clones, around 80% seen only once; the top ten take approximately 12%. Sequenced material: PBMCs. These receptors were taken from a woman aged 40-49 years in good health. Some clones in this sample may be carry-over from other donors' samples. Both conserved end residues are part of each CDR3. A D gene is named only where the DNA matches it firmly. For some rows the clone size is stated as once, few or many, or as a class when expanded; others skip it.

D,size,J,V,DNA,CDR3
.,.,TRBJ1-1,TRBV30,TGTGCCTGGAGTGTAGGGAACACTGAAGCTTTCTTT,CAWSVGNTEAFF
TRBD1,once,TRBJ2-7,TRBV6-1,TGTGCCAGCAGTGTACCGGGACAGGGGTACGAGCAGTACTTC,CASSVPGQGYEQYF
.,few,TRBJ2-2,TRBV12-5,TGTGCTAGTGCCCCCGAGAGCGGGGAGCTGTTTTTT,CASAPESGELFF
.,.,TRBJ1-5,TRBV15,TGTGCCACCAGCAGAGATCCTGGGGCTACCAATCAGCCCCAGCATTTT,CATSRDPGATNQPQHF
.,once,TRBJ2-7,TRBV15,TGTGCCACCCGCTTGTGGGAGTACTTC,CATRLWEYF
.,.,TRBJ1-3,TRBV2,TGTGCCAGCAGTGAGGGCCCGTTCTCTGGAAACACCATATATTTT,CASSEGPFSGNTIYF
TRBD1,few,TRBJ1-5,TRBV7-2,TGTGCCAGCAGCACCGGGACAGGGCTCAATCAGCCCCAGCATTTT,CASSTGTGLNQPQHF
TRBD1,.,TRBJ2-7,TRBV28,TGTGCCAGCACTCAACCCCCGGGACAGGGCGCCTACGAGCAGTACTTC,CASTQPPGQGAYEQYF
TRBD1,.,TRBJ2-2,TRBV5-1,TGCGCCAGCAGCCCAGGACAGGACGGCGTAAGAAGGGAGCTGTTTTTT,CASSPGQDGVRRELFF
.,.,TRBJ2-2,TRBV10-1,TGCGCCAGCAGTGATTTTCAGGGGACCGGGGAGCTGTTTTTT,CASSDFQGTGELFF
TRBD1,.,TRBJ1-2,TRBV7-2,TGTGTCAGCAGCTCGGGACAGCTCAATGGCTACACCTTC,CVSSSGQLNGYTF
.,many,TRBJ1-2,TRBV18,TGTGCCAGCTCACCACCGATGGCGGCGGCCTCTAACTATGGCTACACCTTC,CASSPPMAAASNYGYTF
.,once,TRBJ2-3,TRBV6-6,TGTGCCAGCAGTTCCCATTCCGATCGCACAGATACGCAGTATTTT,CASSSHSDRTDTQYF
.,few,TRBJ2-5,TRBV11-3,TGTGCCAGCAGCTTAGGGAGCGGGCCACAAGAGACCCAGTACTTC,CASSLGSGPQETQYF
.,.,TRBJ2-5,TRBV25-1,TGTGCCAGCGGCAAGAGGGAGACCCAGTACTTC,CASGKRETQYF
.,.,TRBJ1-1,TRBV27,TGTGCCAGCAGTTTATTTACAGTCGGAACTGAAGCTTTCTTT,CASSLFTVGTEAFF
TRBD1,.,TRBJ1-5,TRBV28,TGTGCCAGCAGCCCGACAGGGGATAATCAGCCCCAGCATTTT,CASSPTGDNQPQHF
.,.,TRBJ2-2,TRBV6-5,TGTGCCAGCAGCTCAATTAACACCGGGGAGCTGTTTTTT,CASSSINTGELFF
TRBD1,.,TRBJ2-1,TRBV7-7,TGTGCCAGCAGCCCAACAGGGGAAAATGAGCAGTTCTTC,CASSPTGENEQFF
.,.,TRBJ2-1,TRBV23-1,TGCGCCAGCAGTCTGAAGCGAACCTACAATGAGCAGTTCTTC,CASSLKRTYNEQFF
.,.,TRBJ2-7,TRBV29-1,TGCAGCGGGACGGGACTGGCCTACGAGCAGTACTTC,CSGTGLAYEQYF
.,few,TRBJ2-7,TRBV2,TGTGCCAGCAGTGAAACCGTATACGAGCAGTACTTC,CASSETVYEQYF
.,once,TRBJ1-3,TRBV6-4,TGTGCCAGCAGTGAAGGTACGGGTGATACCATATATTTT,CASSEGTGDTIYF
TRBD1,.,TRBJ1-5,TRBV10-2,TGCGCCAGCAGTGAGTCGGGGGCAGGGGGAGGGTGGAGCAATCAGCCCCAGCATTTT,CASSESGAGGGWSNQPQHF
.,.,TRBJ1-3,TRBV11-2,TGTGCGTGTCAGGAGTTTTACTCTGGAAACACCATATATTTT,CACQEFYSGNTIYF
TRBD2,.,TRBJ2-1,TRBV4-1,TGCGCCAGCAGCCAAGATAGACTAGCGGAAAGGAATGAGCAGTTCTTC,CASSQDRLAERNEQFF
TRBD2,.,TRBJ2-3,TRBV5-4,TGTGCCAGCGCCGACGGACTAGCGGGGGGCACAGATACGCAGTATTTT,CASADGLAGGTDTQYF
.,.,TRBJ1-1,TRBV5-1,TGCGCCAGCAGCTCCCTGACAGCCATGAACACTGAAGCTTTCTTT,CASSSLTAMNTEAFF